A few counts support the clone carrying this T cell receptor (beta chain). Sequenced by immunoSEQ multiplex PCR; TCRdb stores in-frame clones only, minus some. Of tens of thousands of clones detected, around 80% appear once; the ten largest clones hold about 14%. These data originate in a study of blood T cell repertoires in COVID-19. Trimming took off 3 bases at V and 8 bases at J, with 14 bases between the two ends. The CDR3 loop spans 13 amino acids. Germline V gene data show CDR1 as MNHEY and CDR2 as SMNVEV (reference sequence). The receptor comes from an elderly man with active or convalescent COVID-19. The sequencing sample was made of peripheral blood. The V and J genes are TRBV27 and TRBJ2-7, with a possible D match to TRBD1 (5 bases). The CDR3: CASSLNWAGKQYF. The CDR3 DNA reads as TGTGCCAGCAGTTTGAATTGGGCAGGGAAGCAGTACTTC.